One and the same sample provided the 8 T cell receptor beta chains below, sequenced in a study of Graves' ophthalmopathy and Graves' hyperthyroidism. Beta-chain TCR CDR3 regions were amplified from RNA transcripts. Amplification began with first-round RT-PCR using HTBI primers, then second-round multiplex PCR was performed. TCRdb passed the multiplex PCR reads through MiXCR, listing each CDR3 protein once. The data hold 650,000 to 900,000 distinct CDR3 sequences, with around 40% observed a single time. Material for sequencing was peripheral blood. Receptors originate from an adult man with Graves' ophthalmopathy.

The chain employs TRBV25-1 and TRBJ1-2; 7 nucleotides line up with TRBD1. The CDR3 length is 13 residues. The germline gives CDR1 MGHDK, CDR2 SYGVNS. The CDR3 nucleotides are TGTGCTACAAGACGACAGGGCAACTATGGCTACACCTTC. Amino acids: CATRRQGNYGYTF.

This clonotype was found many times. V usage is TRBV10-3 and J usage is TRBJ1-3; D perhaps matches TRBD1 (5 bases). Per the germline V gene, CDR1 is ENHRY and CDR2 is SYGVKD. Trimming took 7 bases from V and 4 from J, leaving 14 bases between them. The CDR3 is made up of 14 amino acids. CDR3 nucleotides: TGTGCCATCAAAAGCGAGGGGCTAGGAAACACCATATATTTT. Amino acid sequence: CAIKSEGLGNTIYF.

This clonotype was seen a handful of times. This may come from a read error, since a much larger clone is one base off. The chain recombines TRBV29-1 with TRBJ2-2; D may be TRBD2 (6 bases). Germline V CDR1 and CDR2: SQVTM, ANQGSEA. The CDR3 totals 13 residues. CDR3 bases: TGCAGCGCATGGACGGCGAACACCGGGGGGCTGTTTTTT. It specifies CSAWTANTGGLFF.

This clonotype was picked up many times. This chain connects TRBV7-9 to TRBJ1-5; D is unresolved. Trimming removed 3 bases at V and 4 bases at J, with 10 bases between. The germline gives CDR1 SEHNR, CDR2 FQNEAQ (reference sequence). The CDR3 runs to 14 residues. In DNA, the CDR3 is TGTGCCAGCAGCTTGGACGGCAGGAATCAGCCCCAGCATTTT. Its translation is CASSLDGRNQPQHF.

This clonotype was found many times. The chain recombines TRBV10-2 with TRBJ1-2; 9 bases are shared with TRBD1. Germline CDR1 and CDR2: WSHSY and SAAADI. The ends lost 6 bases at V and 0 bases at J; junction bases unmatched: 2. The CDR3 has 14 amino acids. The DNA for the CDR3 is TGCGCCAGCAGGGGACAGGGTTCTAACTATGGCTACACCTTC. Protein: CASRGQGSNYGYTF.

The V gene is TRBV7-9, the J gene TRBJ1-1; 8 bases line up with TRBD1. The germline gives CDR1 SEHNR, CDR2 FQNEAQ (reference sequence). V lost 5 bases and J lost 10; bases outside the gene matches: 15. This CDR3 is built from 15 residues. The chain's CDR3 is CASSQDRTGLVRAFF. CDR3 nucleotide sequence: TGTGCCAGCAGCCAAGATAGGACAGGGCTGGTTCGAGCTTTCTTT.

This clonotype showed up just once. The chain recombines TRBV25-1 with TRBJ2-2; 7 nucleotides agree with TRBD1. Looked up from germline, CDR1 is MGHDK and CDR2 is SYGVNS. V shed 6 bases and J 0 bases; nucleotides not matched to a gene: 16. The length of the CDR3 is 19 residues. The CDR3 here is CASSRSGTVTQTNTGELFF. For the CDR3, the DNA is TGTGCCAGCAGCCGATCCGGGACAGTGACTCAAACGAACACCGGGGAGCTGTTTTTT.

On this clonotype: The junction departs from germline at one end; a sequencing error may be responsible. Here the CDR3 DNA reads TGTGCCAGTAGCTGGGACATACACTCCTACGAGCAGCACTTC. Translated, it gives CASSWDIHSYEQHF. The chain is built from TRBV19 and TRBJ2-7; maybe TRBD1 (6 bases). This CDR3 spans 14 amino acids. CDR1 is LNHDA, CDR2 SQIVND, per germline (reference sequence).